The rows below give T cell receptor beta chains drawn from one sample of a study of OX40 agonist ivuxolimab in advanced cancers. Some clones are missing from TCRdb's copy, which holds only in-frame ones; the method was immunoSEQ multiplex PCR. Counted here are tens of thousands of clones, 70% to 90% occurring once; the ten biggest clones make up roughly 0.5%. The sequencing used CD4+ or CD8+ T cells sorted from blood, collected in a trial of the OX40 agonist ivuxolimab. The receptor set was obtained from an adult with an advanced solid tumor such as melanoma, head and neck, liver or kidney cancer. Both conserved end residues are part of each CDR3. The D gene is left open where the match is weak. Clone size appears in some rows only: once, few, many, or a class for an expanded clone.

V gene	J gene	D gene	clone size	CDR3 protein	CDR3 DNA
TRBV29-1	TRBJ2-5	TRBD1	.	CSVEGNRPGGEETQYF	TGCAGCGTTGAAGGAAACAGGCCAGGGGGAGAAGAGACCCAGTACTTC
TRBV7-8	TRBJ2-3	.	few	CASSPSGALTDTQYF	TGTGCCAGCAGCCCCAGTGGGGCGCTCACAGATACGCAGTATTTT
TRBV10-3	TRBJ1-5	.	.	CAISRNRDNQPQHF	TGTGCCATCAGTAGGAACCGAGACAATCAGCCCCAGCATTTT
TRBV18	TRBJ1-4	TRBD1	.	CASSPDRGRNKKLFF	TGTGCCAGCTCACCCGACAGGGGTCGGAATAAAAAACTGTTTTTT
TRBV5-1	TRBJ2-2	TRBD1	.	CASSSDRDTGELFF	TGCGCCAGCAGCTCGGACAGGGACACCGGGGAGCTGTTTTTT
TRBV2	TRBJ1-2	.	.	CASSREPNYGYTF	TGTGCCAGCAGCCGGGAGCCGAACTATGGCTACACCTTC
TRBV11-3	TRBJ1-1	.	.	CASSLMRGNTEAFF	TGTGCCAGCAGCTTAATGCGAGGTAACACTGAAGCTTTCTTT
TRBV2	TRBJ1-2	.	once	CASRTGTLYGYTF	TGTGCCAGCAGAACCGGGACGCTCTATGGCTACACCTTC
TRBV5-1	TRBJ2-7	.	.	CASSFGSLSSYEQYF	TGCGCCAGCAGCTTCGGGTCCCTGAGCTCCTACGAGCAGTACTTC
TRBV27	TRBJ2-7	TRBD1	few	CASSFRRGRDEQYF	TGTGCCAGCAGTTTCCGCAGGGGGCGGGACGAGCAGTACTTC
TRBV6-1	TRBJ2-5	TRBD2	.	CASTIAGGQETQYF	TGTGCCAGCACCATAGCGGGAGGGCAAGAGACCCAGTACTTC
TRBV7-6	TRBJ2-7	.	few	CAPEQGFSCEQYF	TGTGCCCCAGAACAGGGATTTTCCTGCGAGCAGTACTTC
TRBV7-2	TRBJ2-3	.	.	CASSGGDATQYF	TGTGCCAGCAGCGGAGGGGATGCTACGCAGTATTTT
TRBV30	TRBJ2-2	.	.	CAWMAPRGAPPWELFF	TGTGCCTGGATGGCCCCCCGAGGGGCCCCCCCTTGGGAGCTGTTTTTT
TRBV7-6	TRBJ1-1	TRBD1	.	CASSLIPPGGSSGTEAFF	TGTGCCAGCAGCTTAATTCCACCAGGGGGCTCATCGGGCACTGAAGCTTTCTTT
TRBV5-4	TRBJ1-3	.	.	CASSWGVGNTIYF	TGTGCCAGCAGCTGGGGGGTTGGAAACACCATATATTTT
TRBV7-3	TRBJ2-5	.	once	CASSRGLGETQYF	TGTGCCAGCAGCCGGGGGCTTGGCGAGACCCAGTACTTC
TRBV5-4	TRBJ2-7	TRBD2	.	CASSLQRGAGEQYF	TGTGCCAGCAGCTTGCAGCGGGGGGCGGGCGAGCAGTACTTC
TRBV4-2	TRBJ2-7	TRBD2	.	CASSQGGGGRTYEQYF	TGTGCCAGCAGCCAAGGGGGCGGCGGGAGGACCTACGAGCAGTACTTC
TRBV19	TRBJ1-5	.	few	CASNDARLNQPQHF	TGTGCCAGTAACGATGCCAGGCTGAATCAGCCCCAGCATTTT
TRBV5-4	TRBJ1-1	.	.	CASSSTDKVEAFF	TGTGCCAGCAGCTCAACCGACAAGGTTGAAGCTTTCTTT
TRBV6-5	TRBJ2-2	.	.	CASRRSGNTGELFF	TGTGCCAGCAGACGAAGCGGGAACACCGGGGAGCTGTTTTTT
TRBV5-1	TRBJ2-3	.	.	CASSLDDTDTQYF	TGCGCCAGCAGCTTGGACGACACAGATACGCAGTATTTT
TRBV14	TRBJ2-7	.	few	CASSRYRDPTDEQYF	TGTGCCAGCAGCCGTTACCGGGACCCTACGGACGAGCAGTACTTC
TRBV6-6	TRBJ2-1	TRBD1	.	CASSYSTGGGNEQFF	TGTGCCAGCAGTTACTCGACAGGGGGTGGCAATGAGCAGTTCTTC
TRBV19	TRBJ2-1	TRBD2	.	CASRPSGGVSYNEQFF	TGTGCCAGTAGGCCGAGCGGGGGGGTCTCCTACAATGAGCAGTTCTTC
TRBV4-1	TRBJ2-7	TRBD2	.	CASSLSLGVAGYEQYF	TGCGCCAGCAGCCTCAGCCTCGGGGTAGCGGGATACGAGCAGTACTTC
TRBV7-3	TRBJ2-1	.	.	CASSLGLTYNEQFF	TGTGCCAGCAGCTTAGGACTTACCTACAATGAGCAGTTCTTC
TRBV6-1	TRBJ2-7	.	.	CASSEAQNILYEQYF	TGTGCCAGCAGTGAAGCGCAGAACATACTCTACGAGCAGTACTTC
TRBV7-3	TRBJ2-4	TRBD1	.	CASVSFDRAPQLAKNIQYF	TGTGCCAGCGTCTCCTTCGACAGGGCCCCTCAACTAGCCAAAAACATTCAGTACTTC
TRBV28	TRBJ1-5	.	.	CASSLYGNQPQHF	TGTGCCAGCAGTTTGTACGGAAATCAGCCCCAGCATTTT
TRBV6-1	TRBJ1-2	.	.	CASLGGGYGYTF	TGTGCCAGCCTGGGAGGGGGCTATGGCTACACCTTC
TRBV7-9	TRBJ2-7	.	.	CASSPWGGSQGEQYF	TGTGCCAGCAGCCCCTGGGGCGGGAGTCAGGGGGAGCAGTACTTC
TRBV11-3	TRBJ2-2	.	.	CASSLDSGELFF	TGTGCCAGCAGCTTAGATTCTGGGGAGCTGTTTTTT
TRBV16	TRBJ1-5	.	.	CASSQSWGNSNQPQHF	TGTGCCAGCAGCCAATCGTGGGGTAATAGCAATCAGCCCCAGCATTTT